This entry features one T cell receptor beta chain sequence. This entry is derived from a study of cytomegalovirus exposure and HLA in healthy donors. PCR used 60 Vbeta primers and 13 Jbeta primers. The data were produced by immunoSEQ multiplex PCR, yet TCRdb's version contains in-frame clones alone and is incomplete. The sample has about 120,000 clones, 75% to 85% seen once. The V end was cut by 7 bases, the J end by 0 bases, with 15 bases between. The CDR3 is made up of 15 amino acids. Germline CDR1 reads SNHLY; CDR2 reads FYNNEI. The specimen was PBMCs. The rearrangement links TRBV2 to TRBJ1-1; D ambiguous. This sequence was found in a young man in good health and CMV-seropositive. The CDR3 DNA reads as TGTGCCAGCATCTTGGGAGGGAACATGAACACTGAAGCTTTCTTT. This codes for CASILGGNMNTEAFF.